The following is a T cell receptor beta chain sequence with its context. Germline and junction disagree at one end, which may indicate a read error. Researchers placed 200,000 CFSE-labeled responder cells in culture with 200,000 irradiated, violet-dye-labeled stimulator cells. After the reaction, the investigators sorted the proliferating CFSE-low CD3+CD4+ and CD3+CD8+ responders. This sample is part of a study of graft-versus-host responses after intestinal transplantation. Germline assignment: CDR1 SNHLY and CDR2 FYNNEI. The CDR3 loop spans 12 amino acids. Repertoires were generated with immunoSEQ multiplex PCR, while TCRdb's copy carries only in-frame clones and drops some. The repertoire includes about 20,000 clones, over 35% of them detected once, and under 0.95% sits in the top ten.

The clonotype was recovered from a human patient who received an intestinal transplant. Sequenced material: alloreactive CD4+ T cells from a mixed lymphocyte reaction culture, taken before intestinal transplant. Documented subset: CFSE-low proliferating T cells sorted from roughly six-day pre-transplant mixed lymphocyte reaction (GvH or HvG direction). This chain connects TRBV2 to TRBJ1-1, with D tentatively TRBD1 (5 bases). CDR3 protein: CASSELGPDNLF. In DNA, the CDR3 is TGTGCCAGCAGTGAATTGGGGCCCGATAACCTCTTT.